This T cell receptor beta chain comes out of a study of OX40 agonist ivuxolimab in advanced cancers. Trimming took off 5 bases at V and 0 bases at J, with 14 bases between the two ends. Germline CDR1 SQVTM, CDR2 ANQGSEA. This CDR3 spans 14 amino acids. A remark on this clone: Its target is unknown.

Regarding the study as a whole: CD8+ T cells showed, on average, more clonal expansion than CD4+ cells. Within 6 weeks, CD4+ and CD8+ blood T cells expanded clonally at 0.1 to 3.0 mg/kg.

The method was immunoSEQ multiplex PCR; TCRdb's version includes in-frame clones alone and lacks a portion of them. The sample has some 19,000 clones; around 81% are singletons. This sequence was found in an adult with an advanced solid tumor such as melanoma, head and neck, liver or kidney cancer. The chain recombines TRBV29-1 with TRBJ2-7; D perhaps matches TRBD2 (5 bases). This material consisted of CD4+ or CD8+ T cells sorted from blood, taken in a trial of the OX40 agonist ivuxolimab. CDR3 sequence: CSVLAVRSSYEQYF. The CDR3 coding sequence is TGCAGCGTTCTAGCCGTGAGGAGCTCCTACGAGCAGTACTTC.